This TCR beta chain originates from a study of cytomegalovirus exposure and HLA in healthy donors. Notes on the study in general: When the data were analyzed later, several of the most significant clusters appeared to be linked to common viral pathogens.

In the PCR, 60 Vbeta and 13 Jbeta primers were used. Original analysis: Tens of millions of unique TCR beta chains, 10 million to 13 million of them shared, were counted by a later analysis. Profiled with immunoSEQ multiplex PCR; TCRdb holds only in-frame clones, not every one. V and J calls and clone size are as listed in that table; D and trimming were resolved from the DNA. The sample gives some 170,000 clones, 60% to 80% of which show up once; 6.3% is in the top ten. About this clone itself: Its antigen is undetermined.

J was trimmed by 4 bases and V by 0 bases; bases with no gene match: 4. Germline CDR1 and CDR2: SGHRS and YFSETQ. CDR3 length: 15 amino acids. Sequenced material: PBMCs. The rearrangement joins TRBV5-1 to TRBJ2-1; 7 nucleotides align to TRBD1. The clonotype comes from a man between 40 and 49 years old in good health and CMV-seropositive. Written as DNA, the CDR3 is TGCGCCAGCAGCTTGGAAGGGGGCTCGTACAATGAGCAGTTCTTC. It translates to CASSLEGGSYNEQFF.